Listed here are 10 T cell receptor beta chains from one sample, sequenced in a study of blood T cell repertoires in COVID-19. Profiled with immunoSEQ multiplex PCR; TCRdb holds only in-frame clones, not every one. The repertoire holds fewer than 350,000 clones, 75% to 90% seen once, with under 2.5% in the top ten. The sample was PBMCs or T cells enriched from blood (not recorded which). Receptors originate from a man between 25 and 39 years old who had recovered from COVID-19.

The rearrangement uses TRBV4-1 and TRBJ1-6; D is unresolved. Germline-derived CDR1 and CDR2 are MGHRA and YSYEKL. The CDR3 contains 13 residues. The V and J ends lost 0 bases and 15 bases respectively, with 12 bases between them. The CDR3 spells CASSQDPVFGLHF. CDR3 sequence (DNA): TGCGCCAGCAGCCAAGATCCGGTTTTCGGCCTCCACTTT.

The chain links TRBV11-2 to TRBJ2-7; TRBD1 matches 9 bases. Germline V gene data show CDR1 as SGHAT and CDR2 as FQNNGV. The V gene end was trimmed by 8 bases and the J gene end by 2 bases; junction bases not matched to a gene: 7. This CDR3 contains 14 residues. CDR3 nucleotide sequence: TGTGCCAGCCGCCCGGGACAGGGACCCTACGAGCAGTACTTC. Translating it yields CASRPGQGPYEQYF.

The chain links TRBV7-9 to TRBJ2-6; TRBD1 agrees at 7 bases. This CDR3 comprises 18 residues. V lost 8 bases and J lost 1; bases outside the gene matches: 14. Germline V gene lookup returns CDR1 SEHNR and CDR2 FQNEAQ (reference sequence). The CDR3 spells CASHSPAQGDSGANVLTF. The CDR3, as DNA: TGTGCCAGCCACTCCCCAGCGCAGGGGGATTCTGGGGCCAACGTCCTGACTTTC.

V and J are TRBV3-1 (or the pseudogene TRBV3-2) and TRBJ2-1, with 8 bases aligning to TRBD2. J gave up 4 bases and V 4 bases, and 9 bases lay outside the gene matches. CDR1 LGHDT and CDR2 YNNKEL come from the germline V gene (reference sequence). The CDR3 contains 16 residues. CDR3 sequence (DNA): TGTGCCAGCAGCCGAACGGGGGGGCTATCGTACAATGAGCAGTTCTTC. As protein: CASSRTGGLSYNEQFF.

This clone was counted once. V usage is TRBV11-2 and J usage is TRBJ1-6; D is ambiguous. This CDR3 comprises 12 residues. The germline V gene encodes CDR1 SGHAT and CDR2 FQNNGV. V shed 5 bases and J shed 12 bases, with 11 bases lying between them. In DNA form, the CDR3 reads TGTGCCAGCAGCCGTAGTCGAGAACCCCTCCACTTT. Translated, it gives CASSRSREPLHF.

This clone was recorded only once. The V call is TRBV5-1, the J call TRBJ2-3; 9 nucleotides agree with TRBD2. Per germline, CDR1 SGHRS and CDR2 YFSETQ. J was trimmed by 9 bases and V by 4 bases; bases with no gene match: 21. The CDR3 has 18 amino acids. CDR3 residues: CASSPPGIAGARRMTQYF. The CDR3 DNA reads TGCGCCAGCAGCCCTCCGGGGATAGCGGGGGCCCGGAGAATGACGCAGTATTTT.

The chain combines TRBV5-8 with TRBJ2-2; 7 nucleotides line up with TRBD1. Per the germline V gene, CDR1 is SGHTS and CDR2 is YDEGEE. J gave up 0 bases and V 1 base, and 3 bases lay outside the gene matches. The length of the CDR3 is 16 residues. CDR3 in amino acids: CASSLLGQANTGELFF. The CDR3 DNA sequence: TGTGCCAGCAGCTTGTTAGGACAGGCGAACACCGGGGAGCTGTTTTTT. Together with reference TRBV5-8 and TRBJ2-2, the CDR3 gives the full variable domain: EAGVTQSPTHLIKTRGQQATLRCSPISGHTSVYWYQQALGLGLQFLLWYDEGEERNRGNFPPRFSGRQFPNYSSELNVNALELEDSALYLCASSLLGQANTGELFFGEGSRLTVL.

The CDR3 loop is CATSRPSGVNTEAFF. CDR3 coding DNA: TGTGCCACCAGCAGACCTTCAGGGGTGAACACTGAAGCTTTCTTT. V is TRBV15 and J is TRBJ1-1, with D possibly being TRBD1 (6 bases). This CDR3 has 15 amino acids. CDR1 is LNHNV and CDR2 is YYDKDF in the germline V gene (reference sequence). With 2 bases removed from V and 0 bases from J, the gap between germline ends came to 10 bases.

V gene TRBV5-1 combines with J gene TRBJ2-3; the match to TRBD2 covers 12 bases. J was trimmed by 3 bases and V by 1 base; bases with no gene match: 6. Germline CDR1 reads SGHRS; CDR2 reads YFSETQ. The CDR3 length is 17 residues. The CDR3 is CASSLMASGGATDTQYF. CDR3 nucleotide sequence: TGCGCCAGCAGCTTGATGGCTAGCGGGGGGGCGACAGATACGCAGTATTTT.

The genes are TRBV5-4 and TRBJ2-1; 9 nucleotides match TRBD1. The ends lost 4 bases at V and 6 bases at J; junction bases unmatched: 8. The CDR3 has 15 amino acids. Germline CDR1 reads SGHNT; CDR2 reads YYREEE (reference sequence). The CDR3 DNA follows: TGTGCCAGCAGCATAACAGGGGGCGCGAGCAATGAGCAGTTCTTC. Translation: CASSITGGASNEQFF.